This is a list of T cell receptor beta chains from one sample in a study of blood T cell repertoires in COVID-19. The repertoire was sequenced with immunoSEQ multiplex PCR; TCRdb's copy has only in-frame clones and lacks some. This table has 200,000 to 300,000 clones, over 80% appearing once. Sample: peripheral blood. Receptors originate from a woman in her thirties or forties who had recovered from COVID-19. CDR3s include the opening cysteine and the closing phenylalanine or tryptophan. The D gene is left open where the match is weak. Clone size is given for some rows only: seen once, a few or many times, or a class if the clone is expanded.

NA	15	TRBV19	TRBJ2-6	NA	TGTGCCAGTATTCCAAGGGGCTCTGGGGCCAACGTCCTGACTTTC	CASIPRGSGANVLTF
NA	17	TRBV5-4	TRBJ2-1	NA	TGTGCCCCCTCAGTAGGTCAGGCGAACCCCCCCTACAATGAGCAGTTCTTC	CAPSVGQANPPYNEQFF
once	12	TRBV5-6	TRBJ1-2	NA	TGTGCCAGCAGCCCCAGGGGAGGGGGCTACACCTTC	CASSPRGGGYTF
once	16	TRBV19	TRBJ2-1	TRBD2	TGTGCCAGTAGTCTACGCGTAGCGGGCACCTACAATGAGCAGTTCTTC	CASSLRVAGTYNEQFF
NA	15	TRBV9	TRBJ2-7	NA	TGTGCCAGCAGCCCCGGCGGGATGAGCTCCTACGAGCAGTACTTC	CASSPGGMSSYEQYF
NA	16	TRBV7-9	TRBJ1-4	TRBD1	TGTGCCAGCAGCTTAGGAGCCTGGACAGGGCGGGAAAAACTGTTTTTT	CASSLGAWTGREKLFF
NA	21	TRBV19	TRBJ2-2	TRBD2	TGTGCCAGTAGTAGAACAAGAGCCGGGACTAGCGGGGGTCCCAACACCGGGGAGCTGTTTTTT	CASSRTRAGTSGGPNTGELFF
NA	18	TRBV19	TRBJ2-1	NA	TGTGCCAGTATGGGGACAAACCAGTTAACACCTCCCTACAATGAGCAGTTCTTC	CASMGTNQLTPPYNEQFF
NA	15	TRBV9	TRBJ1-1	TRBD1	TGTGCCAGCAGCGAAAGACAGGGCGAACGGACTGAAGCTTTCTTT	CASSERQGERTEAFF
few	16	TRBV9	TRBJ1-6	TRBD1	TGTGCCAGCAGTAAGACAGGGAGCTCCTATAATTCACCCCTCCACTTT	CASSKTGSSYNSPLHF
NA	15	TRBV18	TRBJ1-5	TRBD1	TGTGCCAGCTCACTCCGGGACAGGGGGAGTCAGCCCCAGCATTTT	CASSLRDRGSQPQHF
NA	14	TRBV10-2	TRBJ1-1	TRBD1	TGCGCCACCGGACCTTCGACAGGGACGGCTGAAGCTTTCTTT	CATGPSTGTAEAFF
NA	14	TRBV15	TRBJ1-2	TRBD1	TGTGCCACCAGCAGGAGACAGGGAGGAGATGGCTACACCTTC	CATSRRQGGDGYTF
NA	19	TRBV4-3	TRBJ2-7	NA	TGCGCCAGCAGCCAAGATTTGGGCGGGTGGGACTTCGAATCCTACGAGCAGTACTTC	CASSQDLGGWDFESYEQYF
NA	15	TRBV2	TRBJ1-2	NA	TGTGCCAGCATTCCCCCGACGGACACCAACTATGGCTACACCTTC	CASIPPTDTNYGYTF
NA	14	TRBV30	TRBJ1-4	TRBD1	TGTGCCTGGAGTGTAGACAGGGCGAATGAAAAACTGTTTTTT	CAWSVDRANEKLFF
NA	14	TRBV13	TRBJ1-6	NA	TGTGCCAGCAGCTTAGGAGGGGGTAATTCACCCCTCCACTTT	CASSLGGGNSPLHF
NA	15	TRBV27	TRBJ1-2	NA	TGTGCCAGCAGTCAAATACCGGGACTCAACTATGGCTACACCTTC	CASSQIPGLNYGYTF
NA	15	TRBV5-4	TRBJ1-1	TRBD1	TGTGCCAGCAGCTTCCCCGGGACAGGGCCCACTGAAGCTTTCTTT	CASSFPGTGPTEAFF
NA	14	TRBV6-5	TRBJ1-2	TRBD1	TGTGCCAGCAGCTCCACACAGGGGAGCTATGGCTACACCTTC	CASSSTQGSYGYTF
NA	14	TRBV7-3	TRBJ1-1	NA	TGTGCCAGCAGCCCAGGGGCGCCGAACACTGAAGCTTTCTTT	CASSPGAPNTEAFF
NA	13	TRBV7-9	TRBJ1-2	NA	TGTGCCAGCAGCCAGACAGTTCTCTATGGCTACACCTTC	CASSQTVLYGYTF
NA	14	TRBV11-1	TRBJ2-2	NA	TGTGCCAGCAGCTTGACAGAAGGGACCGGGGAGCTGTTTTTT	CASSLTEGTGELFF
few	13	TRBV30	TRBJ1-5	TRBD1	TGTGCCTGGAGTTTCCAGGGGGATCAGCCCCAGCATTTT	CAWSFQGDQPQHF
NA	14	TRBV30	TRBJ1-2	TRBD1	TGTGCCTGGAGTGACCCCCGACAGGGCGGTGGCTACACCTTC	CAWSDPRQGGGYTF
NA	16	TRBV11-2	TRBJ2-2	TRBD1	TGTGCCAGCAGACTTAGATCCGGGACAGAAACCGGGGAGCTGTTTTTT	CASRLRSGTETGELFF
NA	13	TRBV5-4	TRBJ2-3	NA	TGTGCCAGCAGCCCCCCGCGGGGAGATACGCAGTATTTT	CASSPPRGDTQYF
NA	17	TRBV27	TRBJ2-7	TRBD1	TGTGCCAGCAGCCCCTTCTGGACAGGGGGCCTTGGATACGAGCAGTACTTC	CASSPFWTGGLGYEQYF
NA	17	TRBV18	TRBJ1-1	TRBD1	TGTGCCAGCTCAGCCCGGACAGGGGGGTTCGGGAACACTGAAGCTTTCTTT	CASSARTGGFGNTEAFF
NA	15	TRBV9	TRBJ1-1	TRBD1	TGTGCCAGCAGCGGCCAACAGGGGGTGAACACTGAAGCTTTCTTT	CASSGQQGVNTEAFF
NA	17	TRBV6-7	TRBJ1-5	NA	TGTGCCAGCAGTTACTCGAGAACTCTCTATAGCAATCAGCCCCAGCATTTT	CASSYSRTLYSNQPQHF
NA	20	TRBV19	TRBJ2-7	TRBD2	TGTGCCAGTAGTGGCGGCCTTTTTGGGACTAGCGGGGGGGCCCTCTACGAGCAGTACTTC	CASSGGLFGTSGGALYEQYF
few	12	TRBV27	TRBJ2-7	NA	TGTGCCAGCAGTCGCAACGGGATCGAGCAGTACTTC	CASSRNGIEQYF
NA	13	TRBV4-1	TRBJ1-2	TRBD1	TGCGCCAGCAGCCGCACAGGGGACTATGGCTACACCTTC	CASSRTGDYGYTF
few	17	TRBV21-1	TRBJ2-1	NA	TGTGCCAGCAGCAATTACCAGCGGGGGGGCTGGAGCAATGAGCAGTTCTTC	CASSNYQRGGWSNEQFF
NA	15	TRBV4-1	TRBJ1-2	NA	TGCGCCAGCAGCCAAGTTAGTTTTGCTAACTATGGCTACACCTTC	CASSQVSFANYGYTF
few	16	TRBV27	TRBJ1-1	NA	TGTGCCAGCAGCGAAGGGGCGCTGACCTGGGGCACTGAAGCTTTCTTT	CASSEGALTWGTEAFF
NA	15	TRBV9	TRBJ1-3	TRBD1	TGTGCCAGCAGCGCCGAAACAGGGGTTGGAAACACCATATATTTT	CASSAETGVGNTIYF
once	13	TRBV12-3/TRBV12-4	TRBJ2-1	NA	TGTGCCAGCAACAGCCAGCTTGGCTATGAGCAGTTCTTC	CASNSQLGYEQFF
NA	13	TRBV6-5	TRBJ1-4	NA	TGTGCCAGCACCCGGAGTTATAATGAAAAACTGTTTTTT	CASTRSYNEKLFF
NA	15	TRBV10-1	TRBJ2-3	TRBD2	TGCGCCAGCAGTGGGACTAGTTGGGGGACAGATACGCAGTATTTT	CASSGTSWGTDTQYF
few	13	TRBV7-2	TRBJ2-4	NA	TGTGCCAGCGGGGGGGCTTCCAAAAACATTCAGTACTTC	CASGGASKNIQYF
NA	12	TRBV29-1	TRBJ2-3	NA	TGCAGCGTTGAATGGGCGCCAGATACGCAGTATTTT	CSVEWAPDTQYF
NA	15	TRBV2	TRBJ2-7	TRBD2	TGTGCCAACCGACTCCCCCTAGCGGGGGCCTCCGGGGGGTACTTC	CANRLPLAGASGGYF
NA	17	TRBV30	TRBJ1-1	NA	TGTGCCTGGAGTCTCTCAACAGGGTTAGGTATGAACACTGAAGCTTTCTTT	CAWSLSTGLGMNTEAFF
once	13	TRBV25-1	TRBJ2-7	NA	TGTGCCAGCAGTGCCACAGATTTCTACGAGCAGTACTTC	CASSATDFYEQYF
NA	16	TRBV10-2	TRBJ2-3	TRBD2	TGCGCCAGCACCGCGCTTCCTAGCGGGGGCACAGATACGCAGTATTTT	CASTALPSGGTDTQYF
NA	11	TRBV2	TRBJ1-1	NA	TGTGCCAGCAGTGCGGTAACTGAAGCTTTCTTT	CASSAVTEAFF
NA	11	TRBV6-5	TRBJ2-2	NA	TGTGCCAGCAGTCGGGTCGGGGAGCTGTTTTTT	CASSRVGELFF
once	14	TRBV7-2	TRBJ2-3	NA	TGTGCCAGCAGCTTTCGCGGCCCGCCCGATACGCAGTATTTT	CASSFRGPPDTQYF
NA	14	TRBV2	TRBJ2-5	TRBD1	TGTGCCAGCAGACCCGGGACAGTACAAGAGACCCAGTACTTC	CASRPGTVQETQYF
NA	17	TRBV19	TRBJ2-2	TRBD1	TGTGCCAGTAGGGACGGGACAGGGGTTTTCGGCACCGGGGAGCTGTTTTTT	CASRDGTGVFGTGELFF
NA	14	TRBV4-1	TRBJ2-1	NA	TGCGCCAGCAGCCAGAGGGCTTCGGGTAATGAGCAGTTCTTC	CASSQRASGNEQFF
NA	16	TRBV6-2/TRBV6-3	TRBJ1-6	NA	TGTGCCAGCAGTACCCCCCGACAGGACGGATTTTCACCCCTCCACTTT	CASSTPRQDGFSPLHF
NA	13	TRBV29-1	TRBJ1-6	TRBD1	TGCAGCGTCCGGGACAGAAATAATTCACCCCTCCACTTT	CSVRDRNNSPLHF
NA	14	TRBV5-5	TRBJ2-2	NA	TGTGCCAGCAGCTTGGCCCCACAGACCGGGGAGCTGTTTTTT	CASSLAPQTGELFF
NA	15	TRBV9	TRBJ2-2	TRBD2	TGTGCCAGCAGCGTAGCCGGGGGGGCCGGCGGGGAGCTGTTTTTT	CASSVAGGAGGELFF
NA	15	TRBV11-1	TRBJ2-3	TRBD2	TGTGCCAGCAGCTTAGTAGCGGGGAACACAGATACGCAGTATTTT	CASSLVAGNTDTQYF
few	15	TRBV6-5	TRBJ1-2	TRBD1	TGTGCCAGCAGACGGGGACAGGGGGCGGTCTATGGCTACACCTTC	CASRRGQGAVYGYTF
NA	13	TRBV29-1	TRBJ1-1	NA	TGCAGCGTTGAAGATCAGCGGGAGACTGAAGCTTTCTTT	CSVEDQRETEAFF